This T cell receptor (beta chain) was captured in a study of B cell selection in AIRE deficiency. This clone has only one observation. The sorted conventional CD4 T cells were gated as CD4+CD127+. This table comes from immunoSEQ multiplex PCR, and its TCRdb copy is limited to in-frame clones, with some not included. The repertoire holds 25,000 to 30,000 clones, with around 95% as singletons. The sample consisted of CD4+CD127+ conventional T cells sorted from PBMCs. This clonotype was sampled from a human donor in good health.

CDR3: CASSRDPSPSNYGYTF. The CDR3 DNA reads as TGCGCCAGCAGCAGGGACCCTTCCCCTAGTAACTATGGCTACACCTTC. The rearrangement links TRBV5-1 to TRBJ1-2; possibly TRBD1 for D (5 bases). The V end was cut by 4 bases, the J end by 1 base, with 17 bases between. The germline V gene encodes CDR1 SGHRS and CDR2 YFSETQ. The CDR3 is made up of 16 amino acids.